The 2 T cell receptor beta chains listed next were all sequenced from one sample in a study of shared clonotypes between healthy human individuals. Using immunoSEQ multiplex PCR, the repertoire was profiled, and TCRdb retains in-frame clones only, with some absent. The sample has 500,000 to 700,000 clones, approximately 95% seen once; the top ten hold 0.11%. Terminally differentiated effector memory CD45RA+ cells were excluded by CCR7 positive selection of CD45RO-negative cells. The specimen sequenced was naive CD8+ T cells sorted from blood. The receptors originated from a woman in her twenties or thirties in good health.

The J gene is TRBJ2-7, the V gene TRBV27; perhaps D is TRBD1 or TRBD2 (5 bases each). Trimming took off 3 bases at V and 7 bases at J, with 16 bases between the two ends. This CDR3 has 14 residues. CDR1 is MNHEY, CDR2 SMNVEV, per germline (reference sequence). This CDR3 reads CASSFGLGEREQYF. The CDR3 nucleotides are TGTGCCAGCAGTTTCGGTTTGGGGGAGAGGGAGCAGTACTTC.

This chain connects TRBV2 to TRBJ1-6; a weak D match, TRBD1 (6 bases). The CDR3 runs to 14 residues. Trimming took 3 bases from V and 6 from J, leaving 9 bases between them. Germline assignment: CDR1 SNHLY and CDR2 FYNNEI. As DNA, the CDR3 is TGTGCCAGCAGTGATTGGGGGCGTAATTCACCCCTCCACTTT. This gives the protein CASSDWGRNSPLHF.